The 20 T cell receptor beta chains listed next were all sequenced from one sample in a study of blood T cell repertoires in COVID-19. This table comes from immunoSEQ multiplex PCR, and its TCRdb copy is limited to in-frame clones, with some not included. The sample consists of over 90,000 clones, roughly 86% of them appearing once. What was sequenced was peripheral blood. These receptors were taken from a woman aged 55-69 years in a cohort sampled during active or convalescent COVID-19.

The V gene is TRBV28, the J gene TRBJ1-2; D is uncertain. Trimming removed 6 bases at V and 7 bases at J, with 15 bases between. Looked up from germline, CDR1 is MDHEN and CDR2 is SYDVKM. CDR3 length equals 13 residues. The CDR3 reads CASRTTLTAGYTF. CDR3 coding DNA: TGTGCCAGCAGGACGACCTTAACAGCTGGCTACACCTTC.

CDR3 nucleotide sequence: TGCGCCAGCAGCTTGGACGGGTCTCGCAGCACTGAAGCTTTCTTT. This codes for CASSLDGSRSTEAFF. The chain employs TRBV5-1 and TRBJ1-1; D is ambiguous. Trimming took off 0 bases at V and 4 bases at J, with 13 bases between the two ends. The CDR3 is made up of 15 amino acids. The V gene's germline CDR1 is SGHRS and CDR2 YFSETQ.

The gene calls are TRBV27 and TRBJ1-5; D is perhaps TRBD1 (5 bases). V was trimmed by 6 bases and J by 11 bases, leaving 17 bases between them. CDR3 length: 13 amino acids. CDR1 and CDR2 (germline): MNHEY, SMNVEV (reference sequence). The CDR3 coding sequence is TGTGCCAGCAGGGCCTGGGGGGGGGAAGCCCAGCATTTT. This translates into CASRAWGGEAQHF.

This chain uses TRBV12-5 with TRBJ2-3; D is perhaps TRBD2 (6 bases). The length of the CDR3 is 12 residues. Per germline, CDR1 LGHNT and CDR2 FRNRAP. V was trimmed by 9 bases and J by 4 bases, leaving 11 bases between them. The CDR3 DNA is TGTGCTAGCTCGGGGAGGTCAGATACGCAGTATTTT. Protein sequence: CASSGRSDTQYF. Supplemented by reference TRBV12-5 and TRBJ2-3, the full variable domain reads DARVTQTPRHKVTEMGQEVTMRCQPILGHNTVFWYRQTMMQGLELLAYFRNRAPLDDSGMPKDRFSAEMPDATLATLKIQPSEPRDSAVYFCASSGRSDTQYFGPGTRLTVL.

The CDR3 DNA follows: TGTGCCAGCAGCTGGGGGACAGCGAACACCGGGGAGCTGTTTTTT. It encodes CASSWGTANTGELFF. The chain combines TRBV9 with TRBJ2-2; TRBD1 agrees at 7 bases. The J segment lost 0 bases and the V segment lost 4 bases, leaving 3 bases of the junction unmatched. The length of the CDR3 is 15 residues. Germline CDR1 is SGDLS and CDR2 is YYNGEE.

The rearrangement links TRBV11-1 to TRBJ1-1; 7 bases are a match to TRBD1. Per the germline V gene, CDR1 is SGHAT and CDR2 is FQDESV (reference sequence). The CDR3 is made up of 14 amino acids. With V trimmed by 3 bases and J by 4 bases, 5 bases remained unmatched. CDR3 bases: TGTGCCAGCAGCTTCAGACAGGGTAGCACTGAAGCTTTCTTT. Encoded protein: CASSFRQGSTEAFF.

The sample holds one count of this clone. The chain has TRBV3-1 (or the pseudogene TRBV3-2) and TRBJ2-1; 8 bases are shared with TRBD1. The CDR3 extends over 15 amino acids. The ends lost 9 bases at V and 1 base at J; junction bases unmatched: 8. The germline gives CDR1 LGHDT, CDR2 YNNKEL (reference sequence). CDR3 in amino acids: CASTRQGLSYNEQFF. The CDR3 region has the DNA TGTGCCAGTACCCGACAGGGGCTATCCTACAATGAGCAGTTCTTC.

The V call is TRBV2, the J call TRBJ1-4, with a tentative D call TRBD1 (5 bases). With 4 bases removed from V and 2 bases from J, the gap between germline ends came to 14 bases. Germline assignment: CDR1 SNHLY and CDR2 FYNNEI. The CDR3 spans 16 residues. CDR3 nucleotides: TGTGCCAGCAGTGCAGGGTTATTCGGCACTAATGAAAAACTGTTTTTT. Its translation is CASSAGLFGTNEKLFF.

V usage is TRBV6-5 and J usage is TRBJ1-6; D is uncertain. This CDR3 is built from 16 residues. V lost 0 bases to trimming and J lost 4 bases, with 10 bases between them. Germline loops: CDR1 MNHEY, CDR2 SVGAGI. CDR3 residues: CASSYSGGRYNSPLHF. The DNA of the CDR3 is TGTGCCAGCAGTTACTCTGGAGGGCGTTATAATTCACCCCTCCACTTT.

This rearrangement joins TRBV3-1 (or the pseudogene TRBV3-2) to TRBJ1-5, with TRBD1 as a possible D gene (5 bases). Germline CDR1 is LGHDT and CDR2 is YNNKEL (reference sequence). The CDR3 totals 14 residues. Trimming shortened V by 3 bases and J by 4 bases, and 10 bases separated the two germline ends. The CDR3 coding sequence is TGTGCCAGCAGCCAGCGGGGACGTAATCAGCCCCAGCATTTT. It is translated as CASSQRGRNQPQHF.

This chain joins TRBV5-8 and TRBJ1-1; weak D call: TRBD1 (6 bases). The CDR3 length is 14 residues. The V end lost 2 bases, the J end lost 1 base, and 9 bases lay between the germline ends. Germline V gene sequence: CDR1 SGHTS, CDR2 YDEGEE. CDR3 sequence (DNA): TGTGCCAGCAGCTTTAGCAGGGGGAACACTGAAGCTTTCTTT. It translates to CASSFSRGNTEAFF.

J is TRBJ2-1 and V is TRBV7-2, with a tentative D call TRBD1 (5 bases). CDR3 length: 15 residues. Trimming left V 2 bases short and J 7 bases short, with 15 bases between. Germline V CDR1 and CDR2: SGHTA, FQGNSA. For the CDR3, the DNA is TGTGCCAGCAGCTTACTGATAGGGGTGGGAAATGAGCAGTTCTTC. Its translation is CASSLLIGVGNEQFF.

The rearrangement links TRBV19 to TRBJ2-1; 10 nucleotides align to TRBD2. Germline V gene sequence: CDR1 LNHDA, CDR2 SQIVND (reference sequence). CDR3 length equals 14 residues. Germline trimming cut 6 bases from V and 5 bases from J; bases unmatched to any gene: 4. CDR3 in amino acids: CASRTSGRDNEQFF. CDR3 in DNA: TGTGCCAGTAGGACTAGCGGGCGCGACAATGAGCAGTTCTTC.

The chain combines TRBV7-3 with TRBJ2-1, with D tentatively TRBD2 (7 bases). Germline V gene sequence: CDR1 SGHTA, CDR2 FQGTGA. V was cut by 5 bases and J by 5 bases, with 19 bases left in between. The length of the CDR3 is 16 residues. CDR3 DNA sequence: TGTGCCAGCAGCAGGGGTCGTGGGAGGGGGAACAATGAGCAGTTCTTC. This translates into CASSRGRGRGNNEQFF. Full variable domain (remainder filled in from reference TRBV7-3 and TRBJ2-1): GAGVSQTPSNKVTEKGKYVELRCDPISGHTALYWYRQSLGQGPEFLIYFQGTGAADDSGLPNDRFFAVRPEGSVSTLKIQRTERGDSAVYLCASSRGRGRGNNEQFFGPGTRLTVL.

The genes are TRBV3-1 (or the pseudogene TRBV3-2) and TRBJ2-1; a weak D match, TRBD2 (6 bases). V lost 2 bases, J lost 4 bases, and 15 bases lay in between. Germline V gene sequence: CDR1 LGHDT, CDR2 YNNKEL (reference sequence). This CDR3 contains 16 residues. CDR3 sequence reads: CASSQFAGRSYNEQFF. CDR3 DNA: TGTGCCAGCAGCCAATTTGCAGGGAGGAGTTACAATGAGCAGTTCTTC.

In DNA, the CDR3 is TGCGCCAGCAGCTTTATTAGGACAGGGTCCCACGAGCAGTACTTC. Amino acids: CASSFIRTGSHEQYF. This chain links TRBV5-1 with TRBJ2-7; 8 bases match TRBD1. The V gene end was trimmed by 2 bases and the J gene end by 5 bases; junction bases not matched to a gene: 9. In germline, CDR1 is SGHRS, CDR2 YFSETQ. The CDR3 is made up of 15 amino acids.

This chain uses TRBV5-1 with TRBJ2-1, with 7 bases that match TRBD2. There are 18 residues in the CDR3. Germline CDR1 is SGHRS and CDR2 is YFSETQ. Trimming took 1 base from V and 0 from J; bases not matched to a gene: 10. CDR3 residues: CASSLYGGITSSYNEQFF. The CDR3 DNA is TGCGCCAGCAGCTTGTACGGGGGGATTACTAGCTCCTACAATGAGCAGTTCTTC.

V usage is TRBV9 and J usage is TRBJ1-2, with 7 bases that match TRBD1. CDR3 length: 15 residues. J was trimmed by 4 bases and V by 2 bases; bases with no gene match: 8. From germline, CDR1 is SGDLS and CDR2 YYNGEE. The CDR3: CASSVGTADGYGYTF. The CDR3 region has the DNA TGTGCCAGCAGCGTTGGGACAGCGGATGGCTATGGCTACACCTTC.

The CDR3 loop is CASSINSYYNSPLHF. The CDR3 nucleotides are TGTGCCAGTAGTATCAACAGCTATTATAATTCACCCCTCCACTTT. The chain recombines TRBV19 with TRBJ1-6; D gene unclear. The CDR3 totals 15 residues. The V end lost 3 bases, the J end lost 4 bases, and 10 bases lay between the germline ends. The germline gives CDR1 LNHDA, CDR2 SQIVND (reference sequence).

The chain couples TRBV4-2 to TRBJ2-7, with 13 nucleotides matching TRBD2. The junction had 6 bases not matched to a gene; V was cut back by 0 bases and J by 7 bases. From germline, CDR1 is LGHNA and CDR2 YNFKEQ. This CDR3 comprises 16 residues. CDR3: CASSQEGTSGAVEQYF. The CDR3 DNA reads as TGTGCCAGCAGCCAAGAGGGGACTAGCGGGGCTGTGGAGCAGTACTTC.